This T cell receptor beta chain is from a study of post-analysis software for immune sequencing data. Incorporated into the TCR beta cDNA libraries were unique molecular identifiers, which served to reduce PCR and sequencing biases. Out of 1 to 10 million T cells, a few hundred thousand cDNA molecules were generated. TCRdb re-analysed the PCR reads in MiXCR, keeping a single row per CDR3 protein. Of over 250,000 distinct CDR3 sequences listed, approximately 34% are singletons. General study results and limits: By F measure, strong co-clustering occurred among samples prepared in the same batch. Multiple sclerosis patients had significantly lower normalized Chao1 diversity than controls. With TRBV5-6, TRBV5-1 and TRBV20-1 included, about 5 TRBV segments were more frequent in patients than in controls.

Trimming cost V 2 bases and J 1 base, with 8 bases left between them. The CDR3 length is 14 residues. Germline values: CDR1 MNHNY, CDR2 SVGAGI (reference sequence). For this clonotype: Its antigen is not known.

Sequencing used blood. V usage is TRBV6-6 and J usage is TRBJ1-1, with D unclear. This clonotype was sampled from a girl under 18 with multiple sclerosis. This CDR3 reads CASSYIGRNTEAFF. The DNA for the CDR3 is TGTGCCAGCAGTTACATAGGACGGAACACTGAAGCTTTCTTT.